A single sample is the source of the 18 T cell receptor beta chains below, sequenced in a study of blood T cell repertoires in COVID-19 (dated by TCRdb to between 2020 and 2021). Preparation of the library involved the immunoSEQ multiplex PCR assay. Entries here come from immuneACCESS through TCRdb and include only in-frame sequences with V and J called. Some clones fail to appear in such tables; in the studies checked, an unresolved V gene covers under half of the shortfall, and the cause of the remainder is unknown. In this sample the table shows fewer than 55,000 clones, over 80% of which occur a single time. Of the sample, more than 1.5% is held by the ten largest clones. The sequenced material came from peripheral blood. These receptors were collected from a man aged 45-60 years with acute or convalescent COVID-19.

The gene calls are TRBV28 and TRBJ2-1; a weak D match, TRBD2 (5 bases). The CDR3 runs 19 residues. CDR1 is MDHEN and CDR2 is SYDVKM in the germline V gene. Trimming stripped 5 bases from V and 0 bases from J, with 23 bases between. The chain's CDR3 is CASSPLLVLDYSSYNEQFF. The CDR3 DNA follows: TGTGCCAGCAGTCCTCTTCTCGTCCTTGACTATAGCTCCTACAATGAGCAGTTCTTC.

J is TRBJ2-2 and V is TRBV10-2, with D perhaps matching TRBD1 (6 bases). V lost 2 bases, J lost 0 bases, and 10 bases lay in between. This CDR3 contains 16 residues. Germline V lookup: CDR1 WSHSY, CDR2 SAAADI. The CDR3 sequence is CASSESRGPNTGELFF. For the CDR3, the DNA is TGCGCCAGCAGTGAGAGCAGGGGCCCGAACACCGGGGAGCTGTTTTTT.

This sequence joins TRBV29-1 and TRBJ2-1; 8 positions match TRBD2. Trimming at V came to 3 bases and at J to 5 bases, leaving 3 bases not matched to a gene. CDR3 length: 13 amino acids. CDR1 is SQVTM, CDR2 ANQGSEA, per germline. The CDR3 bases are TGCAGCGTTGATAGCGGGGCCCACAATGAGCAGTTCTTC. This translates into CSVDSGAHNEQFF.

The gene calls are TRBV6-2 or TRBV6-3 and TRBJ1-2, with D maybe TRBD1 (6 bases). V was clipped by 3 bases and J by 0 bases, with 14 bases between them. The CDR3 covers 16 residues. Looked up from germline, CDR1 is MNHEY and CDR2 is SVGEGT. The CDR3 bases are TGTGCCAGCAGTTATCTTACAAGGACAGCTAACTATGGCTACACCTTC. It encodes CASSYLTRTANYGYTF.

The chain links TRBV7-2 to TRBJ2-3; D remains unclear. Germline values: CDR1 SGHTA, CDR2 FQGNSA. V gave up 6 bases and J gave up 3 bases, with 4 bases separating them. The CDR3 spans 11 residues. CDR3 sequence (DNA): TGTGCCAGCAGTTCGACAGATACGCAGTATTTT. This codes for CASSSTDTQYF.

This clone has only one observation. The V and J genes are TRBV6-5 and TRBJ2-3; 7 bases map to TRBD1. V shed 6 bases, J shed 2 bases, and the junction held 8 bases outside the gene matches. The CDR3 contains 15 residues. Germline assignment: CDR1 MNHEY and CDR2 SVGAGI. In nucleotides, the CDR3 is TGTGCCAGCAGGAAACAGGGGCTGCACACAGATACGCAGTATTTT. It codes for CASRKQGLHTDTQYF.

The chain carries TRBV5-1 and TRBJ1-1; 7 nucleotides line up with TRBD1. The CDR3 has 14 residues. Germline-derived CDR1 and CDR2 are SGHRS and YFSETQ. Trimming at V came to 0 bases and at J to 5 bases, leaving 4 bases not matched to a gene. The CDR3 spells CASSLGAGGTEAFF. CDR3 nucleotides: TGCGCCAGCAGCTTGGGTGCAGGGGGGACTGAAGCTTTCTTT.

The chain couples TRBV27 to TRBJ2-1; 8 bases are shared with TRBD2. The germline V gene encodes CDR1 MNHEY and CDR2 SMNVEV (reference sequence). CDR3 length: 14 amino acids. Trimming cost V 6 bases and J 6 bases; bases outside gene matches: 7. In DNA, the CDR3 is TGTGCCAGCAGAAGACCGGGACTAGTCAATGAGCAGTTCTTC. Encoded protein: CASRRPGLVNEQFF.

The V gene is TRBV28, the J gene TRBJ1-5; TRBD1 matches at 7 bases. The CDR3 runs 12 residues. V was pared by 9 bases and J by 4 bases, with 3 bases of the junction left unmatched. Per germline, CDR1 MDHEN and CDR2 SYDVKM. CDR3 bases: TGTGCCAGTCGGGACAGTAATCAGCCCCAGCATTTT. The encoded protein is CASRDSNQPQHF.

The chain has TRBV28 and TRBJ1-2; 9 nucleotides line up with TRBD1. Trimming took 3 bases from V and 7 from J; bases not matched to a gene: 18. The CDR3 has 18 residues. The germline gives CDR1 MDHEN, CDR2 SYDVKM. CDR3 nucleotides: TGTGCCAGCAGTTTTATTCATTGGGGGACAGGGAAAATCCGTGGCTACACCTTC. Amino acid sequence: CASSFIHWGTGKIRGYTF.

The chain recombines TRBV7-9 with TRBJ1-2; TRBD1 is a possible D gene (6 bases). CDR3 size: 18 residues. CDR1 is SEHNR, CDR2 FQNEAQ, per germline (reference sequence). V gave up 4 bases and J gave up 6 bases, with 27 bases separating them. The CDR3 loop reads CASSSDRGLGGAENGYTF. The CDR3 DNA follows: TGTGCCAGCAGCTCCGATAGGGGCCTAGGGGGAGCTGAAAATGGCTACACCTTC.

CDR3 bases: TGTGCCAGTAGTTATAGGTCGGGGGTACAAGAGACCCAGTACTTC. Protein sequence: CASSYRSGVQETQYF. The J gene is TRBJ2-5, the V gene TRBV19; D may be TRBD2 (6 bases). This CDR3 region has 15 residues. Trimming shortened V by 5 bases and J by 2 bases, and 15 bases separated the two germline ends. Germline lookup yields CDR1 LNHDA and CDR2 SQIVND (reference sequence).

In DNA, the CDR3 is TGTGCCAGCACCCAAAATCGGGTATCCCCCTCCTCCTATGGCTACACCTTC. Encoded protein: CASTQNRVSPSSYGYTF. V is TRBV2 and J is TRBJ1-2; the D is unclear. V was cut by 7 bases and J by 4 bases, with 25 bases left in between. CDR3 size: 17 residues. Germline CDR1 reads SNHLY; CDR2 reads FYNNEI.

CDR3 sequence reads: CASSQGYANQPQHF. Written as DNA, the CDR3 is TGTGCCAGCAGTCAGGGATATGCCAATCAGCCCCAGCATTTT. The gene calls are TRBV6-5 and TRBJ1-5; D perhaps matches TRBD1 (5 bases). The CDR3 length is 14 residues. Germline CDR1 reads MNHEY; CDR2 reads SVGAGI. V lost 5 bases to trimming and J lost 3 bases, with 11 bases between them.

This clone has only one observation. The chain couples TRBV6-6 to TRBJ1-1; the D is unclear. The length of the CDR3 is 12 residues. CDR1 MNHNY and CDR2 SVGAGI come from the germline V gene (reference sequence). The ends were cut back, 8 bases at V and 1 base at J, with 8 bases in the middle. CDR3 loop: CASGRGNTEAFF. The CDR3 DNA is TGTGCCAGCGGCCGGGGGAACACTGAAGCTTTCTTT.

The chain links TRBV2 to TRBJ2-7; maybe TRBD1 (5 bases). CDR1 is SNHLY and CDR2 is FYNNEI in the germline V gene. Trimming removed 6 bases from V and 3 bases from J, with 9 bases in between. The CDR3 sequence is 12 residues long. The CDR3 DNA sequence: TGTGCCAGCAGCGTTCAGGGCTACGAGCAGTACTTC. It codes for CASSVQGYEQYF.

V usage is TRBV28 and J usage is TRBJ1-6; TRBD1 might be the D (6 bases). Trimming removed 4 bases at V and 10 bases at J, with 20 bases between. The CDR3 has 16 amino acids. CDR1 and CDR2 from the germline V gene are MDHEN and SYDVKM. Here the CDR3 DNA reads TGTGCCAGCAGTTCTGACAGGAGCCAAGACGGGTCACCCCTCCACTTT. Residues: CASSSDRSQDGSPLHF.

This clone has a handful of counts. The chain combines TRBV27 with TRBJ2-3; TRBD2 is a possible D gene (5 bases). V lost 5 bases and J 1 base, leaving 16 bases between the germline ends. The CDR3 is made up of 16 amino acids. CDR1 MNHEY and CDR2 SMNVEV come from the germline V gene (reference sequence). The CDR3 sequence: CASSPYATGGTDTQYF. DNA for the CDR3: TGTGCCAGCAGTCCCTATGCTACCGGGGGCACAGATACGCAGTATTTT.